The 24 T cell receptor beta chains below all came from one sample that was sequenced in a study of blood T cell repertoires in COVID-19. The method was immunoSEQ multiplex PCR; TCRdb's version includes in-frame clones alone and lacks a portion of them. The sample holds 100,000 to 120,000 clones, 65% to 90% seen once. Sequencing used peripheral blood. These receptors were collected from a man in his forties or fifties with acute or convalescent COVID-19.

This clone was seen once. V and J are TRBV6-1 and TRBJ2-3; no definite D call. The CDR3 is 16 amino acids. With 3 bases removed from V and 0 bases from J, the gap between germline ends came to 13 bases. Germline lookup yields CDR1 MNHNS and CDR2 SASEGT. CDR3 protein: CASSEWSLSSTDTQYF. The CDR3 nucleotides are TGTGCCAGCAGTGAGTGGAGCCTATCTAGCACAGATACGCAGTATTTT.

CDR3 residues: CASSLDPGGGETQYF. The CDR3 DNA reads TGCGCCAGCAGCTTGGATCCGGGGGGAGGAGAGACCCAGTACTTC. The chain employs TRBV5-1 and TRBJ2-5; 7 bases map to TRBD2. From germline, CDR1 is SGHRS and CDR2 YFSETQ. Trimming took 0 bases from V and 4 from J; bases not matched to a gene: 6. This CDR3 has 15 amino acids.

J is TRBJ2-1 and V is TRBV30; 10 nucleotides line up with TRBD2. There are 16 residues in the CDR3. J lost 12 bases, V lost 0 bases, and 14 bases had no gene match. Germline V lookup: CDR1 GTSNPN, CDR2 SVGIG (reference sequence). CDR3 loop: CAWSVSGTSAGVGQFF. CDR3 DNA sequence: TGTGCCTGGAGTGTATCTGGGACTAGCGCCGGAGTTGGGCAGTTCTTC.

With respect to this clone: The same CDR3 can be traced to other DNA sequences in this sample. V and J are TRBV7-3 and TRBJ2-1, with D perhaps matching TRBD2 (5 bases). CDR3 length: 15 amino acids. Deletions cut 5 bases from V and 0 bases from J, with 11 bases between. Germline V gene data show CDR1 as SGHTA and CDR2 as FQGTGA. The CDR3 is CASSPSGSSYNEQFF. In DNA form, the CDR3 reads TGTGCCAGCAGCCCAAGCGGAAGCTCCTACAATGAGCAGTTCTTC.

The J gene is TRBJ2-3, the V gene TRBV5-1; 10 bases match TRBD2. V gave up 4 bases and J gave up 0 bases; unmatched junction bases: 5. CDR1 is SGHRS and CDR2 is YFSETQ in the germline V gene. This CDR3 region has 16 residues. CDR3 loop: CASSPGTSDSTDTQYF. The DNA for the CDR3 is TGCGCCAGCAGCCCCGGGACTAGCGATAGCACAGATACGCAGTATTTT.

The chain is built from TRBV30 and TRBJ1-1, with D possibly being TRBD1 (6 bases). V was trimmed by 3 bases and J by 1 base, leaving 12 bases between them. This CDR3 has 14 residues. The germline gives CDR1 GTSNPN, CDR2 SVGIG (reference sequence). CDR3 in amino acids: CAWRRGHTNTEAFF. The CDR3 region has the DNA TGTGCCTGGAGGAGGGGACACACGAACACTGAAGCTTTCTTT.

The CDR3 region has the DNA TGTGCCAGCGAGGACAGGGGAACGTGGGAGCAGTACTTC. Translated, it gives CASEDRGTWEQYF. This chain joins TRBV6-1 and TRBJ2-7; TRBD1 agrees at 9 bases. The V segment lost 8 bases and the J segment 7 bases; nucleotides outside the gene matches: 9. Germline V lookup: CDR1 MNHNS, CDR2 SASEGT. This CDR3 is built from 13 residues.

The chain uses TRBV28 and TRBJ2-5, with TRBD2 matching over 10 bases. V shed 4 bases and J 6 bases; nucleotides not matched to a gene: 5. The germline gives CDR1 MDHEN, CDR2 SYDVKM. The CDR3 extends over 14 amino acids. CDR3 coding DNA: TGTGCCAGCAGTTGGGCTAGCGGGAGAAAGACCCAGTACTTC. It codes for CASSWASGRKTQYF. The whole variable domain, filled in from reference TRBV28 and TRBJ2-5, reads DVKVTQSSRYLVKRTGEKVFLECVQDMDHENMFWYRQDPGLGLRLIYFSYDVKMKEKGDIPEGYSVSREKKERFSLILESASTNQTSMYLCASSWASGRKTQYFGPGTRLLVL.

The chain joins TRBV19 to TRBJ2-2; 9 bases are shared with TRBD2. Germline V gives CDR1 LNHDA, CDR2 SQIVND (reference sequence). The CDR3 has 14 amino acids. V shed 7 bases and J 6 bases; nucleotides not matched to a gene: 6. The CDR3 bases are TGTGCCAGTAACGAAGGGACTAGCTCCGGGGAGCTGTTTTTT. Amino acids: CASNEGTSSGELFF.

V usage is TRBV11-2 and J usage is TRBJ1-1; the match to TRBD1 covers 11 bases. The germline V gene has CDR1 SGHAT and CDR2 FQNNGV. This CDR3 has 14 residues. The junction had 9 bases not matched to a gene; V was cut back by 5 bases and J by 10 bases. DNA for the CDR3: TGTGCCAGCAGCCCACCGGGACAGGGGGGGGGAGCTTTCTTT. Amino acid sequence: CASSPPGQGGGAFF.

This clone was observed a few times. The rearrangement uses TRBV3-1 (or the pseudogene TRBV3-2) and TRBJ1-1, with TRBD1 matching over 9 bases. V lost 7 bases to trimming and J lost 0 bases; unmatched junction nucleotides: 6. The CDR3 consists of 15 residues. Looked up from germline, CDR1 is LGHDT and CDR2 is YNNKEL (reference sequence). The CDR3 loop reads CASISTGGVNTEAFF. CDR3 bases: TGTGCCAGCATTTCCACAGGGGGCGTGAACACTGAAGCTTTCTTT.

The V call is TRBV19, the J call TRBJ2-1, with 7 bases identical to TRBD2. V was clipped by 5 bases and J by 8 bases; unmatched bases: 12. Per the germline V gene, CDR1 is LNHDA and CDR2 is SQIVND (reference sequence). This CDR3 has 15 residues. The CDR3 protein is CASSATGTKTDEQFF. In DNA, the CDR3 is TGTGCCAGTAGTGCAACCGGGACTAAGACGGATGAGCAGTTCTTC.

This rearrangement joins TRBV11-2 to TRBJ2-5, with 11 bases matching TRBD1. Unmatched junction bases numbered 12, after V lost 0 bases and J lost 3 bases. The length of the CDR3 is 19 residues. CDR1 and CDR2 from the germline V gene are SGHAT and FQNNGV. The CDR3 nucleotides read TGTGCCAGCAGCTTAGATGAGGGACAGGGGGTCGAAGTAGAAGAGACCCAGTACTTC. Translating it yields CASSLDEGQGVEVEETQYF.

The V call is TRBV28, the J call TRBJ1-4; 7 nucleotides agree with TRBD1. Trimming at V came to 11 bases and at J to 3 bases, leaving 3 bases not matched to a gene. Per the germline V gene, CDR1 is MDHEN and CDR2 is SYDVKM. The CDR3 is made up of 12 amino acids. For the CDR3, the DNA is TGTGCCTCAGGGGGAGCTAATGAAAAACTGTTTTTT. Translation: CASGGANEKLFF. Based on the CDR3 plus reference TRBV28 and TRBJ1-4, the full variable domain is DVKVTQSSRYLVKRTGEKVFLECVQDMDHENMFWYRQDPGLGLRLIYFSYDVKMKEKGDIPEGYSVSREKKERFSLILESASTNQTSMYLCASGGANEKLFFGSGTQLSVL.

This rearrangement joins TRBV10-2 to TRBJ1-1; a weak D match, TRBD1 (6 bases). This CDR3 is 14 amino acids long. The V gene's germline CDR1 is WSHSY and CDR2 SAAADI. The ends were cut back, 5 bases at V and 4 bases at J, with 14 bases in the middle. The CDR3 loop reads CASSPEGEGTEAFF. For the CDR3, the DNA is TGCGCCAGCAGTCCCGAGGGGGAGGGCACTGAAGCTTTCTTT.

The chain combines TRBV5-1 with TRBJ2-5; 8 positions match TRBD1. The V segment lost 6 bases and the J segment 0 bases; nucleotides outside the gene matches: 7. Germline CDR1 is SGHRS and CDR2 is YFSETQ. The CDR3 runs 15 residues. The CDR3 is CASNLGQGDQETQYF. The CDR3 DNA reads as TGCGCCAGCAATTTAGGACAGGGCGACCAAGAGACCCAGTACTTC. Full variable domain (missing parts from reference TRBV5-1 and TRBJ2-5): KAGVTQTPRYLIKTRGQQVTLSCSPISGHRSVSWYQQTPGQGLQFLFEYFSETQRNKGNFPGRFSGRQFSNSRSEMNVSTLELGDSALYLCASNLGQGDQETQYFGPGTRLLVL.

The rearrangement links TRBV25-1 to TRBJ2-7; D is perhaps TRBD2 (6 bases). This CDR3 region has 11 residues. Germline V gene lookup returns CDR1 MGHDK and CDR2 SYGVNS. V was trimmed by 11 bases and J by 4 bases, leaving 12 bases between them. CDR3 DNA sequence: TGTGCCGGGGGGTGGGGATACGAGCAGTACTTC. Translating it yields CAGGWGYEQYF.

V is TRBV7-9 and J is TRBJ1-4; the D gene is possibly TRBD1 (6 bases). Germline loops: CDR1 SEHNR, CDR2 FQNEAQ (reference sequence). The V end was cut by 8 bases, the J end by 5 bases, with 18 bases between. The CDR3 spans 15 residues. Written as DNA, the CDR3 is TGTGCCAGCGGGTCCTCAACAGGGCTCAATGAAAAACTGTTTTTT. Its translation: CASGSSTGLNEKLFF.

V gene TRBV7-9 combines with J gene TRBJ2-5; maybe TRBD2 (6 bases). The CDR3 covers 16 residues. V lost 2 bases and J lost 1, with 14 bases in between. CDR1 and CDR2 from the germline V gene are SEHNR and FQNEAQ (reference sequence). CDR3 coding DNA: TGTGCCAGCAGCTTAATTAGCGGAGACGGCCAAGAGACCCAGTACTTC. Translation gives CASSLISGDGQETQYF.

The chain links TRBV7-9 to TRBJ2-1; 7 positions agree with TRBD1. CDR3 length: 12 amino acids. Trimming cost V 3 bases and J 7 bases; bases outside gene matches: 0. The germline gives CDR1 SEHNR, CDR2 FQNEAQ (reference sequence). CDR3 sequence reads: CASSFRGNEQFF. As DNA, the CDR3 is TGTGCCAGCAGCTTCAGGGGGAATGAGCAGTTCTTC.

The chain uses TRBV28 and TRBJ2-3; TRBD2 matches 8 bases. Germline values: CDR1 MDHEN, CDR2 SYDVKM. This CDR3 is built from 15 residues. With V trimmed by 3 bases and J by 0 bases, 2 bases remained unmatched. CDR3 region: CASSLERESTDTQYF. The CDR3 region has the DNA TGTGCCAGCAGTTTGGAGCGGGAGAGCACAGATACGCAGTATTTT. Looking up the rest from reference TRBV28 and TRBJ2-3 gives the full variable domain: DVKVTQSSRYLVKRTGEKVFLECVQDMDHENMFWYRQDPGLGLRLIYFSYDVKMKEKGDIPEGYSVSREKKERFSLILESASTNQTSMYLCASSLERESTDTQYFGPGTRLTVL.

This chain's CDR3 is CASSGQKNTEAFF. The CDR3 nucleotides read TGCGCCAGCAGTGGACAGAAGAACACTGAAGCTTTCTTT. The rearrangement links TRBV10-2 to TRBJ1-1; a weak D match, TRBD1 (5 bases). Germline lookup yields CDR1 WSHSY and CDR2 SAAADI. CDR3 length: 13 amino acids. The germline V and J ends were trimmed by 4 bases and 1 base, with 7 bases remaining between them.

This sequence joins TRBV6-6 and TRBJ2-7, with a possible D match to TRBD1 (5 bases). Trimming pared 6 bases from V and 6 bases from J, leaving 9 bases between. Germline CDR1 is MNHNY and CDR2 is SVGAGI (reference sequence). The CDR3 is 11 amino acids. The CDR3 here is CASSHRSEQYF. As DNA, the CDR3 is TGTGCCAGCAGCCACAGGAGCGAGCAGTACTTC.

The V gene is TRBV6-4, the J gene TRBJ1-5; D gene unclear. Germline CDR1 MRHNA, CDR2 SNTAGT. V gave up 7 bases and J gave up 0 bases, with 19 bases separating them. The CDR3 contains 17 residues. The CDR3 sequence is CASNRREVPISNQPQHF. Here the CDR3 DNA reads TGTGCCAGCAACAGAAGGGAGGTACCCATTAGCAATCAGCCCCAGCATTTT.